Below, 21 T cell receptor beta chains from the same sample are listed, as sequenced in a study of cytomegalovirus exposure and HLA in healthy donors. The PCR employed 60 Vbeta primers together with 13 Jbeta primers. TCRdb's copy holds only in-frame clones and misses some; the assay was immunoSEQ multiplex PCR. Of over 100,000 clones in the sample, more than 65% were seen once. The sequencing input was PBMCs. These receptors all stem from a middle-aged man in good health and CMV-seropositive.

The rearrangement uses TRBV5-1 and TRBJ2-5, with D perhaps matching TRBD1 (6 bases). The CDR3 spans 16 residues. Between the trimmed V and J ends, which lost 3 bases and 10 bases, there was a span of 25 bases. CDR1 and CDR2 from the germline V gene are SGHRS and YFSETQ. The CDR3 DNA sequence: TGCGCCAGCAGCTCCTCCGTGGGGGCAGAGAACCGTTACCAGTACTTC. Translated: CASSSSVGAENRYQYF.

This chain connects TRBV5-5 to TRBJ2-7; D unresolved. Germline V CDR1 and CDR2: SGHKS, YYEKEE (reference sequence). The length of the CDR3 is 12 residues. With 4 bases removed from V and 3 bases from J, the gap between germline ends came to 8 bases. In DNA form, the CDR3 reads TGTGCCAGCAGCGGCCCAGGCTACGAGCAGTACTTC. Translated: CASSGPGYEQYF.

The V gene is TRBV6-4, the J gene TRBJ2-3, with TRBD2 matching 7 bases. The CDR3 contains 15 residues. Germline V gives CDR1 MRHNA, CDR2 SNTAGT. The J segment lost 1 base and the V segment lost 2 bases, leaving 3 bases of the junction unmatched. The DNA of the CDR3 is TGTGCCAGCAGTGACGTCCGGGGGGGCACAGATACGCAGTATTTT. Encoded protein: CASSDVRGGTDTQYF.

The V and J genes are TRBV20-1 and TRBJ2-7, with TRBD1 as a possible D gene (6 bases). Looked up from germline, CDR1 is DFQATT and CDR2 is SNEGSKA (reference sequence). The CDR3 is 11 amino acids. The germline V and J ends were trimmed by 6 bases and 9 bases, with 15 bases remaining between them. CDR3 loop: CSAFRDTVQYF. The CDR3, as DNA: TGCAGTGCCTTCAGGGACACCGTGCAGTACTTC.

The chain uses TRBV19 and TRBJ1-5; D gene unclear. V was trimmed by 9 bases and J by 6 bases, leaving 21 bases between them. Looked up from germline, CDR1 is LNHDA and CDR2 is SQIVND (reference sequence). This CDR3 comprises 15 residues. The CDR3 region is CASRWREGWGQPQHF. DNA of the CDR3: TGTGCCAGCAGATGGAGGGAAGGGTGGGGTCAGCCCCAGCATTTT.

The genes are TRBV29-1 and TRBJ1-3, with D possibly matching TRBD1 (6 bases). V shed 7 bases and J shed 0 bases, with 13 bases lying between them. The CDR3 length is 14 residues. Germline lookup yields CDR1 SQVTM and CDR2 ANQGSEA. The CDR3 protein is CSGSLDSSGNTIYF. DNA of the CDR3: TGCAGCGGAAGCCTGGACAGCTCTGGAAACACCATATATTTT.

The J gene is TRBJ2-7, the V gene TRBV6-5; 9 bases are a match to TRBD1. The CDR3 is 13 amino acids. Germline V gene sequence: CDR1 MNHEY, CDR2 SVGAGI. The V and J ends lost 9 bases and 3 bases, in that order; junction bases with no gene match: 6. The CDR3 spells CASGTGRYYEQYF. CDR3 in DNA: TGTGCCAGTGGGACAGGGAGGTACTACGAGCAGTACTTC.

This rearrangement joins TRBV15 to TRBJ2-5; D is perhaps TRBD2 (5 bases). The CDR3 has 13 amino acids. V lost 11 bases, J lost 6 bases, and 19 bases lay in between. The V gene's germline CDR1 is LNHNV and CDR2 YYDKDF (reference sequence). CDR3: CASGLAMSKTQYF. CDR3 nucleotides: TGTGCCTCTGGGCTAGCAATGTCGAAGACCCAGTACTTC.

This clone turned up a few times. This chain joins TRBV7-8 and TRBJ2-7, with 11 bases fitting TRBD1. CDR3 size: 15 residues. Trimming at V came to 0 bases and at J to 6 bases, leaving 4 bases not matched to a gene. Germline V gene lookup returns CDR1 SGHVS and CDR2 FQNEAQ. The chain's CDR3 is CASSLAPGQGVEQYF. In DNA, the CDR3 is TGTGCCAGCAGCTTAGCCCCGGGACAGGGGGTCGAGCAGTACTTC.

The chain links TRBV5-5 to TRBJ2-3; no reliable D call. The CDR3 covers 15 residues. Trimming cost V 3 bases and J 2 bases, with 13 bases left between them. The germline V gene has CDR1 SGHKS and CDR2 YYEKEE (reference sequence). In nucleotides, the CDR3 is TGTGCCAGCAGCTCCCGCTCTGCACACACAGATACGCAGTATTTT. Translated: CASSSRSAHTDTQYF.

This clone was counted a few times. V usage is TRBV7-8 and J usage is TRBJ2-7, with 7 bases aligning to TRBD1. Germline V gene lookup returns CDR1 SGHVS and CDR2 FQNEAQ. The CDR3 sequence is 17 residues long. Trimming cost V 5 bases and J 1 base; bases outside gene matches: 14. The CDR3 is CASSQRTGTANSYEQYF. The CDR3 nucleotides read TGTGCCAGCAGCCAAAGGACCGGGACAGCCAATTCCTACGAGCAGTACTTC.

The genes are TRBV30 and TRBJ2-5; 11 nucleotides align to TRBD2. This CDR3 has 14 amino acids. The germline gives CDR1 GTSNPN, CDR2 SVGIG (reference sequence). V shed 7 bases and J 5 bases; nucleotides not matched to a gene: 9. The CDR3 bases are TGTGCCTTTCGACTAGCGGGGACTCTGGAGACCCAGTACTTC. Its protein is CAFRLAGTLETQYF. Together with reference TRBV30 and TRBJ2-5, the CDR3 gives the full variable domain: SQTIHQWPATLVQPVGSPLSLECTVEGTSNPNLYWYRQAAGRGLQLLFYSVGIGQISSEVPQNLSASRPQDRQFILSSKKLLLSDSGFYLCAFRLAGTLETQYFGPGTRLLVL.

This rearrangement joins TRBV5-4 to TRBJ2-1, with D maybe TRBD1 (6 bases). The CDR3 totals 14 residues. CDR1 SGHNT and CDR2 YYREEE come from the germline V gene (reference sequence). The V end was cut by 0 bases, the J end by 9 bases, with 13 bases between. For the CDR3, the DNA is TGTGCCAGCAGCTTGGCGGCAGGGGTCGGTGAGCAGTTCTTC. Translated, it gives CASSLAAGVGEQFF.

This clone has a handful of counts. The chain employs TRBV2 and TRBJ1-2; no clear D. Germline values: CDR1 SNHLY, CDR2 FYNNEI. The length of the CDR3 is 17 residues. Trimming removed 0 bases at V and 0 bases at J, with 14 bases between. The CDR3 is CASSEASVRQANYGYTF. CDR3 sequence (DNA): TGTGCCAGCAGTGAAGCGTCGGTCAGGCAAGCTAACTATGGCTACACCTTC.

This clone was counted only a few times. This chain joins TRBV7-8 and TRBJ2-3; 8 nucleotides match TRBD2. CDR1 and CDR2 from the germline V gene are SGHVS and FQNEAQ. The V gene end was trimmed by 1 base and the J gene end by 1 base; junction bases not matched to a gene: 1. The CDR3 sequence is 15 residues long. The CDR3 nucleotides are TGTGCCAGCAGCTTAGGAGCGGGGGGCACAGATACGCAGTATTTT. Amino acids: CASSLGAGGTDTQYF.

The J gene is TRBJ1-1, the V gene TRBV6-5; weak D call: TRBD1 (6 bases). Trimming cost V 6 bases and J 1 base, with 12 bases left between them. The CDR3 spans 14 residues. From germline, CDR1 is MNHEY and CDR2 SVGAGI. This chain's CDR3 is CASSGQQRNTEAFF. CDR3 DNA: TGTGCCAGCAGCGGACAGCAGCGGAACACTGAAGCTTTCTTT.

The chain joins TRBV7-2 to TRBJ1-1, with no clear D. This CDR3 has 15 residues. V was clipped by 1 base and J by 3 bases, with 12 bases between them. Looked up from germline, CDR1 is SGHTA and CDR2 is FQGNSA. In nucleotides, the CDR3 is TGTGCCAGCAGCTTAGGTACGGGTTGGGACACTGAAGCTTTCTTT. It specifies CASSLGTGWDTEAFF.

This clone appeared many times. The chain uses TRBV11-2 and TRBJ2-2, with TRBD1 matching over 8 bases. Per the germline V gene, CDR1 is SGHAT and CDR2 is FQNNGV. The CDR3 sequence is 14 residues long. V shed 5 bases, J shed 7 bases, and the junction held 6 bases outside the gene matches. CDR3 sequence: CASSDYRGSGELFF. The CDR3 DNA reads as TGTGCCAGCAGCGATTACAGGGGGAGCGGGGAGCTGTTTTTT.

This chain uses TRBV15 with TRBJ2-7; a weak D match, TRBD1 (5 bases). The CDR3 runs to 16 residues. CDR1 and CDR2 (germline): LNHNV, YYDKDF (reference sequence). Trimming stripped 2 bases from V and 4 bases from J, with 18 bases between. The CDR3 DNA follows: TGTGCCACCAGCAGACTTCGTGGCAGGGTGGGTTACGAGCAGTACTTC. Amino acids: CATSRLRGRVGYEQYF.

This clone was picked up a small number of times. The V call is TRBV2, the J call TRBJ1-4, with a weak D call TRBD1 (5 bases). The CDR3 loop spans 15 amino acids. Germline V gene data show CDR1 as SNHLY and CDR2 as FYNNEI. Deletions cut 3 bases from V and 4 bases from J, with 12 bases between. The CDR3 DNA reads TGTGCCAGCAGTGACAGGGAGGCGAGTAATGAAAAACTGTTTTTT. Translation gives CASSDREASNEKLFF.

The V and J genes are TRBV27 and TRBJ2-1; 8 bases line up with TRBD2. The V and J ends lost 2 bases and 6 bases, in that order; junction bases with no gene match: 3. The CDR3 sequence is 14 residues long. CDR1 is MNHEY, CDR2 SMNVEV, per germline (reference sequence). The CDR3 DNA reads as TGTGCCAGCAGTTTAGGGACTAGGGGCAATGAGCAGTTCTTC. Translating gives CASSLGTRGNEQFF.